These 21 T cell receptor beta chains were sequenced from one sample in a study of T cells in Graves' hyperthyroidism and ophthalmopathy. RNA transcripts gave rise to amplified TCR beta CDR3 regions. The TCR CDR3 was amplified in a first-round RT-PCR using the HTBI primer set. TCRdb reprocessed the multiplex PCR reads with MiXCR, giving one entry per CDR3 protein. The repertoire holds 330,000 or so distinct CDR3 sequences, around 18% seen once, with 15% to 18% in the top ten. The source material was blood. The receptors stem from a woman aged 40 to 49 with Graves' ophthalmopathy.

The gene calls are TRBV20-1 and TRBJ2-2; 7 nucleotides line up with TRBD1. Germline CDR1 DFQATT, CDR2 SNEGSKA (reference sequence). V shed 1 base, J shed 4 bases, and the junction held 6 bases outside the gene matches. The length of the CDR3 is 15 residues. The DNA of the CDR3 is TGCAGTGCTAGAGTAGTACAGGGGAGCACCGGGGAGCTGTTTTTT. Its protein product is CSARVVQGSTGELFF.

This clonotype was seen repeatedly, ten times or more. The V call is TRBV30, the J call TRBJ2-7; D is perhaps TRBD2 (5 bases). Germline CDR1 reads GTSNPN; CDR2 reads SVGIG (reference sequence). The CDR3 is made up of 12 amino acids. Between the trimmed V and J ends, which lost 4 bases and 1 base, there was a span of 8 bases. The CDR3 loop is CAWTSGSYEQYF. The CDR3 DNA is TGTGCCTGGACAAGCGGATCCTACGAGCAGTACTTC.

The V call is TRBV2, the J call TRBJ2-5; D possibly corresponds to TRBD2 (6 bases). The CDR3 spans 14 residues. Trimming shortened V by 7 bases and J by 0 bases, and 12 bases separated the two germline ends. Germline V gene data show CDR1 as SNHLY and CDR2 as FYNNEI. CDR3 sequence reads: CASIQTGDQETQYF. The CDR3, as DNA: TGTGCCAGCATTCAAACGGGGGACCAAGAGACCCAGTACTTC.

This clonotype was picked up many times. The V gene is TRBV30, the J gene TRBJ1-1; possible D gene TRBD1, 5 bases. There are 12 residues in the CDR3. Germline CDR1 reads GTSNPN; CDR2 reads SVGIG (reference sequence). The CDR3 loop is CTYKGSNTEAFF. As DNA, the CDR3 is TGTACCTACAAGGGGTCGAACACTGAAGCTTTCTTT.

The V and J genes are TRBV11-2 and TRBJ2-7; D is tentatively TRBD1 or TRBD2 (5 bases each). The CDR3 loop spans 15 amino acids. V was pared by 4 bases and J by 3 bases, with 16 bases between. Germline V lookup: CDR1 SGHAT, CDR2 FQNNGV. Here the CDR3 reads CASSSPRGGRYEQYF. In DNA form, the CDR3 reads TGTGCCAGCAGCTCTCCGAGGGGCGGACGCTACGAGCAGTACTTC.

Many counts were recorded for this clonotype. V is TRBV3-1 and J is TRBJ1-5; TRBD1 agrees at 7 bases. Germline CDR1 is LGHDT and CDR2 is YNNKEL (reference sequence). CDR3 length: 13 residues. Germline trimming cut 3 bases from V and 9 bases from J; bases unmatched to any gene: 5. CDR3 protein: CASSQDRLPPQHF. As DNA, the CDR3 is TGTGCCAGCAGCCAGGACAGGCTTCCGCCCCAGCATTTT.

The chain carries TRBV2 and TRBJ2-7; 8 bases are shared with TRBD1. Germline V gene lookup returns CDR1 SNHLY and CDR2 FYNNEI. CDR3 length: 15 residues. V lost 6 bases and J lost 0; bases outside the gene matches: 7. CDR3 bases: TGTGCCAGCAGGGTAGGGACAGGAGTCTCCTACGAGCAGTACTTC. It yields the protein CASRVGTGVSYEQYF. Full variable domain (remainder filled in from reference TRBV2 and TRBJ2-7): EPEVTQTPSHQVTQMGQEVILRCVPISNHLYFYWYRQILGQKVEFLVSFYNNEISEKSEIFDDQFSVERPDGSNFTLKIRSTKLEDSAMYFCASRVGTGVSYEQYFGPGTRLTVT.

This clonotype was seen a few times. The chain is built from TRBV12-3 or TRBV12-4 and TRBJ1-5; 9 nucleotides agree with TRBD1. V shed 5 bases and J 6 bases; nucleotides not matched to a gene: 8. The CDR3 has 15 residues. CDR3 region: CASSAPGQGSQPQHF. The CDR3 DNA is TGTGCCAGCAGTGCTCCGGGACAGGGAAGTCAGCCCCAGCATTTT.

At least ten counts were recorded for this clonotype. This chain connects TRBV30 to TRBJ1-1; D remains ambiguous. Germline loops: CDR1 GTSNPN, CDR2 SVGIG (reference sequence). Trimming shortened V by 0 bases and J by 2 bases, and 4 bases separated the two germline ends. This CDR3 is 12 amino acids long. CDR3 sequence (DNA): TGTGCCTGGAGTGTTGGTAACACTGAAGCTTTCTTT. Translating gives CAWSVGNTEAFF.

Many counts were recorded for this clonotype. The V and J genes are TRBV7-9 and TRBJ2-7, with D possibly called TRBD1 or TRBD2 (5 bases each). V was pared by 1 base and J by 3 bases, with 10 bases between. CDR3 length equals 14 residues. Germline assignment: CDR1 SEHNR and CDR2 FQNEAQ (reference sequence). The CDR3 loop reads CASSLVGPFYEQYF. DNA for the CDR3: TGTGCCAGCAGCTTAGTGGGACCTTTCTACGAGCAGTACTTC.

The rearrangement joins TRBV11-2 to TRBJ2-6; D possibly corresponds to TRBD1 (5 bases). Germline loops: CDR1 SGHAT, CDR2 FQNNGV. CDR3 length equals 17 residues. Trimming removed 0 bases from V and 0 bases from J, with 9 bases in between. The CDR3 nucleotides read TGTGCCAGCAGCTTAGATGCAGGGCTCTCTGGGGCCAACGTCCTGACTTTC. Residues: CASSLDAGLSGANVLTF.

This clonotype came up many times. The chain is built from TRBV15 and TRBJ1-1; D is unresolved. In germline, CDR1 is LNHNV, CDR2 YYDKDF (reference sequence). With 3 bases removed from V and 1 base from J, the gap between germline ends came to 9 bases. The CDR3 loop spans 14 amino acids. CDR3 DNA: TGTGCCACCAGCAGCTTCGACCAGAACACTGAAGCTTTCTTT. This translates into CATSSFDQNTEAFF.

In its sample, this clonotype was seen many times. This chain joins TRBV28 and TRBJ2-4, with a weak D call TRBD2 (6 bases). The CDR3 runs 15 residues. The V end was cut by 2 bases, the J end by 7 bases, with 15 bases between. Germline V CDR1 and CDR2: MDHEN, SYDVKM. The DNA of the CDR3 is TGTGCCAGCAGTTTAAACTGGGGCGGGACCAACATTCAGTACTTC. This translates into CASSLNWGGTNIQYF.

This clonotype was seen repeatedly, ten times or more. This chain links TRBV7-2 with TRBJ2-5, with D possibly called TRBD1 or TRBD2 (5 bases each). The germline V and J ends were trimmed by 5 bases and 4 bases, with 11 bases remaining between them. CDR1 and CDR2 (germline): SGHTA, FQGNSA. The CDR3 length is 13 residues. CDR3 bases: TGTGCCAGCAGCCCCGGGGCCAGAGAGACCCAGTACTTC. This translates into CASSPGARETQYF.

This clonotype was counted ten times or more. The chain has TRBV27 and TRBJ1-1, with a tentative D call TRBD1 (6 bases). V was trimmed by 7 bases and J by 0 bases, leaving 18 bases between them. The length of the CDR3 is 16 residues. CDR1 and CDR2 from the germline V gene are MNHEY and SMNVEV (reference sequence). The CDR3 coding sequence is TGTGCCAGCAAGACCCTTGAGGGGGTGATGAACACTGAAGCTTTCTTT. Protein sequence: CASKTLEGVMNTEAFF.

V usage is TRBV12-3 or TRBV12-4 and J usage is TRBJ1-2; D gene unclear. The germline V and J ends were trimmed by 5 bases and 6 bases, with 4 bases remaining between them. This CDR3 comprises 10 residues. Here the CDR3 reads CASSENGYTF. CDR3 bases: TGTGCCAGCAGTGAGAATGGCTACACCTTC.

The V call is TRBV2, the J call TRBJ2-5; D remains unclear. CDR3 size: 13 residues. The V and J ends lost 4 bases and 2 bases respectively, with 8 bases between them. Germline V gene lookup returns CDR1 SNHLY and CDR2 FYNNEI. The CDR3 reads CASSGSRQETQYF. The CDR3 nucleotides are TGTGCCAGCAGTGGTAGCCGTCAAGAGACCCAGTACTTC.

The chain combines TRBV10-3 with TRBJ2-5; 7 bases agree with TRBD2. The trim removed 0 bases at V and 3 bases at J, leaving 4 bases unmatched. CDR1 is ENHRY and CDR2 is SYGVKD in the germline V gene. The CDR3 is 15 amino acids. The CDR3 sequence is CAISESRLAEETQYF. The CDR3 DNA is TGTGCCATCAGTGAGTCGCGGCTAGCGGAAGAGACCCAGTACTTC.

This clonotype was picked up a small number of times. The rearrangement uses TRBV12-3 or TRBV12-4 and TRBJ2-7, with D possibly TRBD1 on 6 matching bases. The CDR3 length is 13 residues. V gave up 5 bases and J gave up 6 bases, with 14 bases separating them. In DNA form, the CDR3 reads TGTGCCAGCAGTCGACAGGTTAGGGGCGAGCAGTACTTC. This encodes CASSRQVRGEQYF.

This clonotype was seen at least ten times. V and J are TRBV11-2 and TRBJ1-6, with a weak D call TRBD1 (5 bases). Between the trimmed V and J ends, which lost 4 bases and 7 bases, there was a span of 17 bases. CDR3 length: 16 amino acids. Per germline, CDR1 SGHAT and CDR2 FQNNGV. The CDR3 bases are TGTGCCAGCAGCTCTCCGACGGGGACGCGAAATTCACCCCTCCACTTT. Protein: CASSSPTGTRNSPLHF. Full variable domain (outside the CDR3, taken from reference TRBV11-2 and TRBJ1-6): EAGVAQSPRYKIIEKRQSVAFWCNPISGHATLYWYQQILGQGPKLLIQFQNNGVVDDSQLPKDRFSAERLKGVDSTLKIQPAKLEDSAVYLCASSSPTGTRNSPLHFGNGTRLTVT.

This clonotype was seen more than once but under ten times. At one of its ends the junction is not consistent with the germline gene, which may arise from a read error. The V and J genes are TRBV6-1 and TRBJ1-2; possible D gene TRBD1, 6 bases. In germline, CDR1 is MNHNS, CDR2 SASEGT. The CDR3 covers 13 residues. The CDR3 reads CASAIVGGYGYIF. The CDR3 coding sequence is TGTGCCAGCGCAATCGTGGGGGGCTATGGCTACATCTTC.